This TCR beta chain was sequenced during a study of blood T cell repertoires in COVID-19. Study as a whole: Acute-phase and convalescent COVID-19 samples originated in the United States, Italy and Spain.

Germline-derived CDR1 and CDR2 are SGHTA and FQGNSA. Deletions cut 1 base from V and 3 bases from J, with 13 bases between. This CDR3 is built from 16 residues. Per the study methods: Counts of nucleated cells, estimated from reference gene primer amplification, were obtained. The protocol was immunoSEQ multiplex PCR, while the TCRdb copy is restricted to in-frame clones and leaves out a portion. Clonal size and the V and J genes are those of that table, whereas D and trimming came from the DNA. In the table there are 95,000 to 150,000 clones, 85% to 90% of which are singletons. Seattle's enrolled individuals joined amid active infection and were then monitored longitudinally.

The sequencing sample was made of peripheral blood. The receptor was isolated from a woman in her sixties or seventies with COVID-19, enrolled during active disease. The chain has TRBV7-2 and TRBJ1-5; D is possibly TRBD1 (6 bases). For the CDR3, the DNA is TGTGCCAGCAGCTTAGTAGTGGACAGACCCAATCAGCCCCAGCATTTT. Translated: CASSLVVDRPNQPQHF.